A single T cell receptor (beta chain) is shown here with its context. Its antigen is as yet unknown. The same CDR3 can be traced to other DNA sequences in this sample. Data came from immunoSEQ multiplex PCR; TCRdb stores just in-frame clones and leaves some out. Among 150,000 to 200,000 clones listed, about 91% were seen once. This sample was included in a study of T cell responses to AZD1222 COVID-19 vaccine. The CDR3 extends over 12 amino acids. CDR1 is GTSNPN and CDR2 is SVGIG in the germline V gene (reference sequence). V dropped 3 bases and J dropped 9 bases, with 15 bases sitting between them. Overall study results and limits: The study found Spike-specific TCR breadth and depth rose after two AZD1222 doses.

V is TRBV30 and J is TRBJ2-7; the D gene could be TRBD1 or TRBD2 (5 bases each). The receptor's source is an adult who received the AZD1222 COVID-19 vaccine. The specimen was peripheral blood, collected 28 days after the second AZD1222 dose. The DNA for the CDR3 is TGTGCCTGGAGCCTCGATAGGGACGTGCAGTACTTC. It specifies CAWSLDRDVQYF.